This record concerns one T cell receptor (beta chain) sequence. Antigen unknown. The sample belongs to a study of shared clonotypes between healthy human individuals. Across the whole study: Three CD4 naive, three CD4 memory, two CD8 naive and one CD8 memory plate were used per donor.

V lost 7 bases, J lost 3 bases, and 12 bases stayed unmatched. The CDR3 consists of 16 residues. Germline CDR1 reads MDHEN; CDR2 reads SYDVKM. TCRdb keeps only in-frame clones here, not all; method: immunoSEQ multiplex PCR. The data hold about 550,000 clones, with nearly 97% observed a single time. Study outcomes and limitations: When naive CD4 clonotypes were compared across four donors, 5% to 5.5% were shared.

CD45RO-negative CD8 cells positively selected for CCR7 made up the naive population, which excluded terminally differentiated effector memory CD45RA+ cells. This rearrangement joins TRBV28 to TRBJ1-5; 7 nucleotides line up with TRBD1. This receptor was identified in a woman in her 30s in good health. The sample comprised naive CD8+ T cells sorted from blood. CDR3 in amino acids: CASNSFRDSFNQPQHF. CDR3 DNA sequence: TGTGCCAGCAATTCATTTCGGGACAGCTTCAATCAGCCCCAGCATTTT.